Sequencing of this T cell receptor beta chain was carried out in a study of a mutant IDH1 vaccine in newly diagnosed glioma. Study background: The start of vaccination came 4-6 weeks after radiotherapy alone, or with temozolomide cycles. Most had both radiotherapy and temozolomide beforehand; others had only one.

As to this clone: Its matching antigen is unknown.

With V trimmed by 4 bases and J by 2 bases, 1 base remained unmatched. This CDR3 comprises 13 residues. The V gene's germline CDR1 is MNHNS and CDR2 SASEGT. Clones were read by immunoSEQ multiplex PCR, and TCRdb kept only the in-frame ones, dropping some. The sample holds 40,000 or so clones, roughly 82% seen once. Noted time point: week 47, end of study. One vaccine dose held 300 ug of mutant IDH1 20-mer peptide and came with topical imiquimod. V usage is TRBV6-1 and J usage is TRBJ1-2; TRBD1 matches 7 bases. The sample consisted of PBMCs, taken from a glioma patient whose treatment included an IDH1 peptide vaccine. The clonotype comes from a man between 18 and 35 years old with glioma. Some clones in this sample may be carry-over from other donors' samples. CDR3 region: CASSGQGNYGYTF. CDR3 bases: TGTGCCAGCAGTGGACAGGGAAACTATGGCTACACCTTC.